At least ten counts were recorded for the clone carrying this T cell receptor beta chain. The record originates from a study of Graves' ophthalmopathy and Graves' hyperthyroidism. For repertoire sequencing, the TCR beta CDR3 regions were amplified from RNA transcripts. RT-PCR in the first round used HTBI primers; a second-round multiplex PCR followed. TCRdb analysed the multiplex PCR reads with MiXCR anew, one entry per CDR3 protein. The repertoire has some 350,000 distinct CDR3 sequences, approximately 18% of them found once; the top ten carry roughly 2.4%. Fresh peripheral blood (about 10 ml) yielded the PBMCs. Deletions cut 6 bases from V and 5 bases from J, with 17 bases between. Germline CDR1 DFQATT, CDR2 SNEGSKA (reference sequence). The CDR3 contains 13 residues.

The chain joins TRBV20-1 to TRBJ2-7, with D possibly TRBD1 on 6 matching bases. This clonotype originated in an adult woman with stable Graves' hyperthyroidism. Sequencing was done on a sample of peripheral blood. The CDR3 protein is CSARRTVGDEQYF. The CDR3 DNA follows: TGCAGTGCCCGCCGGACAGTCGGCGACGAGCAGTACTTC.